The 8 T cell receptor beta chains listed next were all sequenced from one sample in a study of T cells in narcolepsy. Libraries were prepared by immunoSEQ multiplex PCR; TCRdb keeps only in-frame clonotypes and omits some of them. The data contain about 27,000 clones, more than 65% of them singletons. Material: memory (CD45RA-) CD4+ T cells from blood. The receptors stem from a human donor in good health.

This clone was counted between two and nine times. The rearrangement uses TRBV11-2 and TRBJ2-5; TRBD2 matches at 8 bases. The length of the CDR3 is 16 residues. Germline trimming cut 5 bases from V and 1 base from J; bases unmatched to any gene: 9. Per the germline V gene, CDR1 is SGHAT and CDR2 is FQNNGV. This CDR3 is CASSPEWAGGQETQYF. The CDR3 DNA follows: TGTGCCAGCAGCCCGGAGTGGGCGGGGGGCCAAGAGACCCAGTACTTC.

The chain couples TRBV18 to TRBJ1-2; unclear D gene. Per the germline V gene, CDR1 is KGHSH and CDR2 is LQKENI. Trimming removed 3 bases at V and 3 bases at J, with 5 bases between. The CDR3 totals 12 residues. The CDR3 DNA is TGTGCCAGCTCACCGGTGGACTATGGCTACACCTTC. It yields the protein CASSPVDYGYTF.

This chain joins TRBV27 and TRBJ2-5, with 8 bases matching TRBD1. Trimming removed 5 bases from V and 11 bases from J; junction bases left unmatched: 19. This CDR3 has 16 amino acids. Germline-derived CDR1 and CDR2 are MNHEY and SMNVEV (reference sequence). CDR3 protein: CASSPIAAGGGREQYF. In DNA form, the CDR3 reads TGTGCCAGCAGTCCCATCGCGGCAGGGGGCGGACGGGAGCAGTACTTC.

The chain carries TRBV28 and TRBJ1-5; 9 bases map to TRBD1. CDR3 length: 15 amino acids. The germline CDR1 and CDR2 sequences are MDHEN and SYDVKM. The V and J ends lost 3 bases and 5 bases, in that order; junction bases with no gene match: 5. The CDR3 DNA sequence: TGTGCCAGCAGTTTGTTGGGACAGGGTGATCAGCCCCAGCATTTT. Amino acid sequence: CASSLLGQGDQPQHF.

The chain combines TRBV7-2 with TRBJ2-3; D may be TRBD2 (5 bases). This CDR3 has 15 residues. Between the trimmed V and J ends, which lost 1 base and 4 bases, there was a span of 12 bases. Per germline, CDR1 SGHTA and CDR2 FQGNSA. The CDR3 DNA sequence: TGTGCCAGCAGCTTAGTAGGCAGCGGCGCAGATACGCAGTATTTT. Its protein product is CASSLVGSGADTQYF.

This clone was seen a single time. The rearrangement links TRBV30 to TRBJ2-1; 10 bases line up with TRBD2. The CDR3 loop spans 13 amino acids. Per germline, CDR1 GTSNPN and CDR2 SVGIG (reference sequence). J lost 2 bases, V lost 7 bases, and 2 bases had no gene match. CDR3 nucleotides: TGTGCCTACGGGACTAGCGCCTACAATGAGCAGTTCTTC. This gives the protein CAYGTSAYNEQFF. Filled out from reference TRBV30 and TRBJ2-1, the complete variable domain reads SQTIHQWPATLVQPVGSPLSLECTVEGTSNPNLYWYRQAAGRGLQLLFYSVGIGQISSEVPQNLSASRPQDRQFILSSKKLLLSDSGFYLCAYGTSAYNEQFFGPGTRLTVL.

This sequence joins TRBV7-9 and TRBJ1-5; 9 bases are a match to TRBD1. CDR1 and CDR2 from the germline V gene are SEHNR and FQNEAQ (reference sequence). The trim removed 5 bases at V and 4 bases at J, leaving 3 bases unmatched. The CDR3 extends over 14 amino acids. The CDR3 nucleotides are TGTGCCAGCAGCCCGGGACAGGGTAATCAGCCCCAGCATTTT. Translating gives CASSPGQGNQPQHF.

The chain has TRBV9 and TRBJ2-5; TRBD2 agrees at 7 bases. The CDR3 covers 16 residues. Germline-derived CDR1 and CDR2 are SGDLS and YYNGEE. The V and J ends lost 4 bases and 5 bases, in that order; junction bases with no gene match: 14. CDR3 region: CASSPTQAGARETQYF. The CDR3 DNA follows: TGTGCCAGCAGCCCAACACAGGCGGGAGCGCGGGAGACCCAGTACTTC. The complete variable domain, with remaining parts taken from reference TRBV9 and TRBJ2-5, reads DSGVTQTPKHLITATGQRVTLRCSPRSGDLSVYWYQQSLDQGLQFLIQYYNGEERAKGNILERFSAQQFPDLHSELNLSSLELGDSALYFCASSPTQAGARETQYFGPGTRLLVL.